This T cell receptor beta chain appears in the sequencing data of a study of cytomegalovirus exposure and HLA in healthy donors. As to this clone: Antigen specificity is unknown.

Study results and caveats: Among TCR beta chains of equal frequency, HLA-associated ones were more clonally expanded in a later analysis. TCR beta V- and J-gene trimming was later associated with a missense DCLRE1C variant.

Use of 60 Vbeta and 13 Jbeta primers characterized the PCR. Here immunoSEQ multiplex PCR was the method, and the copy in TCRdb shows in-frame clones only, minus some. The sample consists of about 190,000 clones, less than 85% of them appearing once. Specimen: PBMCs. The sequence was obtained from a boy between 5 and 17 years old in good health and CMV-seronegative.

The CDR3 spells CASSLGIAGPFEQYF. CDR3 in DNA: TGTGCCAGCAGCTTGGGGATAGCGGGACCTTTCGAGCAGTACTTC. The chain joins TRBV5-6 to TRBJ2-7, with TRBD2 matching 8 bases. CDR3 length: 15 amino acids. Germline assignment: CDR1 SGHDT and CDR2 YYEEEE. The J segment lost 6 bases and the V segment lost 0 bases, leaving 8 bases of the junction unmatched.